One and the same sample provided the 27 T cell receptor beta chains below, sequenced in a study of Ad26.COV2.S vaccination and SARS-CoV-2 variants (dated by TCRdb to the early 2020s). Libraries were built with the immunoSEQ multiplex PCR assay. TCRdb took over this immuneACCESS table, retaining in-frame rearrangements with V and J assigned. Such tables are incomplete; in checked studies, under half of the missing clones stem from an unresolved V gene, and the remainder is unexplained. The sample table records approximately 450,000 clones; about nine tenths of these occur just once. 12% of the sample is in the top ten clones. This specimen's treatment or condition label, per the study, means: roughly 20 received Ad26.COV2.S at low or high dose, single or two shots; several received placebo; per-sample allocation not given. Repertoires of vaccine and placebo recipients were sequenced from samples taken on day 63 after the first injection.

The sequencing here drew on peripheral blood, taken in a trial of Ad26.COV2.S vaccine versus placebo. The receptors were gathered from a person aged 18-60 years who received the Ad26.COV2.S COVID-19 vaccine or a placebo.

The chain has TRBV7-2 and TRBJ1-3, with D possibly TRBD1 on 6 matching bases. There are 17 residues in the CDR3. Germline lookup yields CDR1 SGHTA and CDR2 FQGNSA. Trimming took off 0 bases at V and 3 bases at J, with 15 bases between the two ends. The CDR3 DNA follows: TGTGCCAGCAGCTTAGCAATTCACAGGGATCGTGGAAACACCATATATTTT. It codes for CASSLAIHRDRGNTIYF. The full variable domain, with the rest looked up from reference TRBV7-2 and TRBJ1-3, is GAGVSQSPSNKVTEKGKDVELRCDPISGHTALYWYRQSLGQGLEFLIYFQGNSAPDKSGLPSDRFSAERTGGSVSTLTIQRTQQEDSAVYLCASSLAIHRDRGNTIYFGEGSWLTVV.

This rearrangement joins TRBV4-1 to TRBJ1-1; D remains ambiguous. Germline V gene lookup returns CDR1 MGHRA and CDR2 YSYEKL. Trimming left V 2 bases short and J 1 base short, with 11 bases between. The CDR3 has 15 residues. The CDR3 here is CASSQPTVGNTEAFF. Here the CDR3 DNA reads TGCGCCAGCAGCCAACCCACAGTGGGGAACACTGAAGCTTTCTTT.

The rearrangement links TRBV3-1 (or the pseudogene TRBV3-2) to TRBJ2-1, with a possible D match to TRBD2 (6 bases). The CDR3 runs 15 residues. The germline V gene has CDR1 LGHDT and CDR2 YNNKEL (reference sequence). V shed 4 bases and J shed 10 bases, with 20 bases lying between them. CDR3 in DNA: TGTGCCAGCAGCCTCCATCCCGGGACTGACGGAGAGCAGTTCTTC. Its translation: CASSLHPGTDGEQFF.

A few counts support this clone. The chain combines TRBV6-5 with TRBJ2-1; 7 bases align to TRBD2. The germline CDR1 and CDR2 sequences are MNHEY and SVGAGI. V was pared by 4 bases and J by 2 bases, with 8 bases of the junction left unmatched. The CDR3 extends over 16 amino acids. CDR3 in amino acids: CASSSVSGTTYNEQFF. CDR3 nucleotide sequence: TGTGCCAGCAGTTCCGTAAGCGGGACCACCTACAATGAGCAGTTCTTC.

As DNA, the CDR3 is TGTGCCAGCAGTTTAGGACAGGGGGCGATAGCTGAAGCTTTCTTT. As protein: CASSLGQGAIAEAFF. The rearrangement uses TRBV28 and TRBJ1-1; the match to TRBD1 covers 11 bases. The J segment lost 6 bases and the V segment lost 2 bases, leaving 5 bases of the junction unmatched. This CDR3 is built from 15 residues. Per germline, CDR1 MDHEN and CDR2 SYDVKM.

This sequence joins TRBV6-5 and TRBJ2-1; TRBD2 matches at 8 bases. Germline CDR1 reads MNHEY; CDR2 reads SVGAGI. The CDR3 is 15 amino acids. J gave up 6 bases and V 6 bases, and 10 bases lay outside the gene matches. CDR3 bases: TGTGCCAGCAGAGACGGGAGGGCCAAGGTCAATGAGCAGTTCTTC. This codes for CASRDGRAKVNEQFF.

The chain is built from TRBV7-2 and TRBJ2-7; unclear D gene. Between the trimmed V and J ends, which lost 0 bases and 2 bases, there was a span of 17 bases. This CDR3 spans 17 amino acids. Germline lookup yields CDR1 SGHTA and CDR2 FQGNSA. CDR3 sequence: CASSLARNSDKTYEQYF. CDR3 nucleotides: TGTGCCAGCAGCTTAGCGAGGAACTCAGATAAAACCTACGAGCAGTACTTC.

The chain combines TRBV5-1 with TRBJ1-3; D unclear. The germline CDR1 and CDR2 sequences are SGHRS and YFSETQ. This CDR3 region has 18 residues. V lost 4 bases to trimming and J lost 2 bases, with 22 bases between them. The CDR3 loop reads CASSPSAHTRVPGNTIYF. The CDR3 bases are TGCGCCAGCAGCCCCTCTGCCCATACAAGGGTTCCTGGAAACACCATATATTTT.

This rearrangement joins TRBV6-4 to TRBJ2-1; 12 bases map to TRBD1. The V gene's germline CDR1 is MRHNA and CDR2 SNTAGT. V shed 0 bases and J 4 bases; nucleotides not matched to a gene: 10. The CDR3 has 19 amino acids. DNA of the CDR3: TGTGCCAGCAGTGACTCGCCGGGACAGGGGGCTTTACCATACAATGAGCAGTTCTTC. As protein: CASSDSPGQGALPYNEQFF.

The V call is TRBV2, the J call TRBJ1-3, with TRBD1 matching over 7 bases. Germline V lookup: CDR1 SNHLY, CDR2 FYNNEI. This CDR3 is 15 amino acids long. J lost 0 bases, V lost 4 bases, and 3 bases had no gene match. This chain's CDR3 is CASSVTGDSGNTIYF. The CDR3 DNA reads as TGTGCCAGCAGTGTTACAGGGGACTCTGGAAACACCATATATTTT.

J is TRBJ1-1 and V is TRBV27; no reliable D call. Trimming cost V 3 bases and J 5 bases, with 10 bases left between them. Germline CDR1 and CDR2: MNHEY and SMNVEV (reference sequence). There are 13 residues in the CDR3. CDR3 sequence: CASSFATRTEAFF. DNA for the CDR3: TGTGCCAGCAGTTTTGCGACCCGAACTGAAGCTTTCTTT.

V gene TRBV6-5 combines with J gene TRBJ1-2; D may be TRBD1 (6 bases). CDR1 is MNHEY and CDR2 is SVGAGI in the germline V gene. V was clipped by 6 bases and J by 0 bases, with 11 bases between them. This CDR3 has 14 residues. This CDR3 is CASSFRTANYGYTF. The CDR3 nucleotides read TGTGCCAGCAGCTTTCGGACAGCTAACTATGGCTACACCTTC.

This chain links TRBV7-9 with TRBJ1-6; D may be TRBD1 (5 bases). V was shortened by 5 bases and J by 7 bases, with 18 bases between the two germline ends. CDR1 is SEHNR and CDR2 is FQNEAQ in the germline V gene (reference sequence). The CDR3 contains 16 residues. The CDR3 nucleotides read TGTGCCAGCAGCCCCCGGGTGGGGGGACCGAATTCACCCCTCCACTTT. Protein product: CASSPRVGGPNSPLHF.

The chain is built from TRBV29-1 and TRBJ2-1, with 8 bases matching TRBD1. Germline assignment: CDR1 SQVTM and CDR2 ANQGSEA. The CDR3 consists of 12 residues. Trimming took 8 bases from V and 4 from J; bases not matched to a gene: 4. The CDR3 loop is CSSRTGYNEQFF. The CDR3 DNA is TGCAGCTCCCGGACAGGGTACAATGAGCAGTTCTTC.

The J gene is TRBJ2-3, the V gene TRBV15; 8 bases align to TRBD2. Unmatched junction bases numbered 7, after V lost 9 bases and J lost 5 bases. This CDR3 is built from 13 residues. Germline-derived CDR1 and CDR2 are LNHNV and YYDKDF (reference sequence). The chain's CDR3 is CATTLAEQDTQYF. CDR3 in DNA: TGTGCCACGACACTAGCGGAACAAGATACGCAGTATTTT.

This sequence joins TRBV6-1 and TRBJ1-2, with D possibly matching TRBD1 (5 bases). The CDR3 covers 14 residues. Germline assignment: CDR1 MNHNS and CDR2 SASEGT. Between the trimmed V and J ends, which lost 3 bases and 8 bases, there was a span of 16 bases. The CDR3 DNA is TGTGCCAGCAGTGATACCGGGACCGAGGACGGCTACACCTTC. Translating gives CASSDTGTEDGYTF.

The rearrangement joins TRBV4-3 to TRBJ1-6, with D possibly TRBD1 on 5 matching bases. CDR1 LGHNA and CDR2 YSLEER come from the germline V gene. The CDR3 is 17 amino acids. The germline V and J ends were trimmed by 0 bases and 5 bases, with 14 bases remaining between them. Here the CDR3 DNA reads TGCGCCAGCAGCCAAGACCCCTATGGGGCGGATAATTCACCCCTCCACTTT. As protein: CASSQDPYGADNSPLHF.

The chain recombines TRBV20-1 with TRBJ2-2, with no clear D. Trimming cost V 3 bases and J 2 bases, with 7 bases left between them. Germline assignment: CDR1 DFQATT and CDR2 SNEGSKA (reference sequence). The CDR3 is 13 residues long. The CDR3 reads CSASIVNTGELFF. In DNA, the CDR3 is TGCAGTGCTAGTATAGTAAACACCGGGGAGCTGTTTTTT.

V and J are TRBV5-3 and TRBJ1-1, with no clear D. TRBV5-3 is placed among ORFs of uncertain function. Between the trimmed V and J ends, which lost 1 base and 11 bases, there was a span of 9 bases. The CDR3 totals 11 residues. DNA of the CDR3: TGTGCCAGAAGCTTGCGGGATGGCGCTTTCTTT. Translated, it gives CARSLRDGAFF.

The gene calls are TRBV5-1 and TRBJ1-4; the D is unclear. With 6 bases removed from V and 0 bases from J, the gap between germline ends came to 12 bases. Looked up from germline, CDR1 is SGHRS and CDR2 is YFSETQ. The CDR3 length is 15 residues. The chain's CDR3 is CASTLTSATNEKLFF. CDR3 DNA: TGCGCCAGCACCCTGACGTCTGCAACTAATGAAAAACTGTTTTTT.

The chain recombines TRBV29-1 with TRBJ2-5, with TRBD2 matching over 13 bases. The germline V gene has CDR1 SQVTM and CDR2 ANQGSEA. The CDR3 totals 14 residues. With V trimmed by 6 bases and J by 4 bases, 5 bases remained unmatched. This CDR3 is CSVGLAGESETQYF. The CDR3 region has the DNA TGCAGCGTCGGACTAGCGGGAGAATCAGAGACCCAGTACTTC.

The chain uses TRBV7-9 and TRBJ1-1; 11 nucleotides agree with TRBD1. Germline CDR1 reads SEHNR; CDR2 reads FQNEAQ (reference sequence). This CDR3 spans 13 amino acids. After removal of 4 bases from V and 7 bases from J, the junction contained 2 bases not matched to a gene. CDR3 DNA sequence: TGTGCCAGCAGCTCGGGACAGGGGGTTGAAGCTTTCTTT. The encoded protein is CASSSGQGVEAFF.

The genes are TRBV7-2 and TRBJ2-7, with a weak D call TRBD1 (6 bases). Trimming left V 5 bases short and J 6 bases short, with 23 bases between. The CDR3 spans 16 residues. Germline lookup yields CDR1 SGHTA and CDR2 FQGNSA. Here the CDR3 DNA reads TGTGCCAGCAGCGTTGCAGGGGAAAGACAGATCATCGAGCAGTACTTC. Encoded protein: CASSVAGERQIIEQYF. Complete variable domain (other parts from reference TRBV7-2 and TRBJ2-7): GAGVSQSPSNKVTEKGKDVELRCDPISGHTALYWYRQSLGQGLEFLIYFQGNSAPDKSGLPSDRFSAERTGGSVSTLTIQRTQQEDSAVYLCASSVAGERQIIEQYFGPGTRLTVT.

V usage is TRBV5-1 and J usage is TRBJ2-2; D call uncertain. Trimming cost V 0 bases and J 5 bases, with 8 bases left between them. This CDR3 is 14 amino acids long. Per the germline V gene, CDR1 is SGHRS and CDR2 is YFSETQ. Written as DNA, the CDR3 is TGCGCCAGCAGCTTGGCCTCGGTTACCGGGGAGCTGTTTTTT. Translating it yields CASSLASVTGELFF. The full variable domain, rest sourced from reference TRBV5-1 and TRBJ2-2, is KAGVTQTPRYLIKTRGQQVTLSCSPISGHRSVSWYQQTPGQGLQFLFEYFSETQRNKGNFPGRFSGRQFSNSRSEMNVSTLELGDSALYLCASSLASVTGELFFGEGSRLTVL.

This clone was observed a few times. The chain combines TRBV6-1 with TRBJ1-1, with 7 bases aligning to TRBD1. The CDR3 extends over 17 amino acids. V lost 3 bases and J lost 0; bases outside the gene matches: 10. Germline V gives CDR1 MNHNS, CDR2 SASEGT. The CDR3, as DNA: TGTGCCAGCAGTGACACAGGGTGGGGGACAGTGAACACTGAAGCTTTCTTT. This sequence encodes CASSDTGWGTVNTEAFF.

J is TRBJ1-1 and V is TRBV3-1 (or the pseudogene TRBV3-2), with D tentatively TRBD1 (6 bases). Trimming left V 7 bases short and J 0 bases short, with 12 bases between. The V gene's germline CDR1 is LGHDT and CDR2 YNNKEL (reference sequence). CDR3 length equals 14 residues. CDR3 amino acids: CASKDGDMNTEAFF. The CDR3 DNA sequence: TGTGCCAGCAAGGACGGGGACATGAACACTGAAGCTTTCTTT.

The V gene is TRBV6-6, the J gene TRBJ2-1, with 7 bases that match TRBD2. The CDR3 runs 13 residues. With 8 bases clipped from V and 7 bases from J, the junction kept 8 bases outside the gene matches. The germline gives CDR1 MNHNY, CDR2 SVGAGI (reference sequence). The CDR3 nucleotides are TGTGCCAGCGCGGCGGGAGATGTAAATGAGCAGTTCTTC. Its translation is CASAAGDVNEQFF.